This T cell receptor (beta chain) was recorded in a study of cytomegalovirus exposure and HLA in healthy donors. Across the whole study: Out of 398 genotyped donors, around 80% belonged to the Caucasian-associated ancestry cluster. Whole-study findings and limits: The study dropped some indistinguishable V segments, TRBV6-2 and TRBV6-3 among them. Using the classifier, cytomegalovirus status was reportedly diagnosed with high specificity and sensitivity.

V was cut by 2 bases and J by 6 bases, with 8 bases left in between. Germline V gives CDR1 SGHTA, CDR2 FQGNSA. The CDR3 extends over 12 amino acids. About this clone itself: Its antigen is currently unknown.

This PCR relied on a set of 60 Vbeta primers and 13 Jbeta primers. Clones were sequenced by immunoSEQ multiplex PCR, and TCRdb holds only the in-frame ones, with some missing. This table holds about 140,000 clones, approximately 80% found once. The clonotype comes from a woman between 50 and 59 years old in good health and CMV-seronegative. The sample consisted of PBMCs. The genes are TRBV7-2 and TRBJ2-7; D uncertain. CDR3 region: CASSLPPIEQYF. CDR3 DNA sequence: TGTGCCAGCAGCTTACCTCCTATCGAGCAGTACTTC.